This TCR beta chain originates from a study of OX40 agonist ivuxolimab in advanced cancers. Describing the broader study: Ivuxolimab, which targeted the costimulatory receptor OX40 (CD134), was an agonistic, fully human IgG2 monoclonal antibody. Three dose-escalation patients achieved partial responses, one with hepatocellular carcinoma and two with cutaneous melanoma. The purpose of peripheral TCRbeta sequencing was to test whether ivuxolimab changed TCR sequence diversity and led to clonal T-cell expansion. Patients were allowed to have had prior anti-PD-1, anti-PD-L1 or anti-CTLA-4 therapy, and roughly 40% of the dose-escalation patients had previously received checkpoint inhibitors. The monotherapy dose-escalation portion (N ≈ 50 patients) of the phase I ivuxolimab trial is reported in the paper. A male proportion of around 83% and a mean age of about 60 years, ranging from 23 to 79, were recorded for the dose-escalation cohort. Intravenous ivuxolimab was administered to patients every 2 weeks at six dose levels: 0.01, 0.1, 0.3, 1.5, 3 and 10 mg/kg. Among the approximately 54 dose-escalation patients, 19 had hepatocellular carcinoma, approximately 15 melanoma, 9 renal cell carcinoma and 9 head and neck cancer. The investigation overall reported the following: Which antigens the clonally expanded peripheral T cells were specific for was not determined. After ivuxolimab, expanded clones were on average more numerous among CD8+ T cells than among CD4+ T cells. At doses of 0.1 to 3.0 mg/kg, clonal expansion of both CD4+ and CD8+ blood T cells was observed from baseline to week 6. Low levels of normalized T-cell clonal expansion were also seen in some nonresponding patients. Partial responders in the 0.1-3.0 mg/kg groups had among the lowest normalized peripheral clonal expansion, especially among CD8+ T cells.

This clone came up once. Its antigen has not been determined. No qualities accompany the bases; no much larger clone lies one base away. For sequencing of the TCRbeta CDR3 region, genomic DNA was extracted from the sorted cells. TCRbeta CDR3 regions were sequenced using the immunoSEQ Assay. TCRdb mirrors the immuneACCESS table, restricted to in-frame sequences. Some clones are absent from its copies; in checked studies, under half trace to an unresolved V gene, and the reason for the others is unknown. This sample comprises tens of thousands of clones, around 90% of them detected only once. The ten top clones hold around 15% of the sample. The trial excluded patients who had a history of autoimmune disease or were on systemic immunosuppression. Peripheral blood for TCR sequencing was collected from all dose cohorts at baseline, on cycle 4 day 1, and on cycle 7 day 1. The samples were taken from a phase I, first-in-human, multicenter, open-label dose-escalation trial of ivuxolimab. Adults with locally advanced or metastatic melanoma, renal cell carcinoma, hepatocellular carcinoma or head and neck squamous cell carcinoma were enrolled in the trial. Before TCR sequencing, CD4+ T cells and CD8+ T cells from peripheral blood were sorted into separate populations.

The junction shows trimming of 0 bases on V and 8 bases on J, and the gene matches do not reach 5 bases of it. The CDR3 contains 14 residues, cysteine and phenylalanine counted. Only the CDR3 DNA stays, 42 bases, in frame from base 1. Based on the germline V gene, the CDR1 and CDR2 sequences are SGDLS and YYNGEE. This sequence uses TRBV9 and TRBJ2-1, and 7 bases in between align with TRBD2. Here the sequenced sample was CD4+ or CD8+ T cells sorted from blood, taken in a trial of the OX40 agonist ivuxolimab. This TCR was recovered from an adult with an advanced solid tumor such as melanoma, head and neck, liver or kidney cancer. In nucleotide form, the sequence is TGTGCCAGCAGCGTAGGCGGGAGTCCTCATGAGCAGTTCTTC. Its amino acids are CASSVGGSPHEQFF.